The rows below give T cell receptor beta chains drawn from one sample of a study of radiation and T cells in renal cell carcinoma. Produced via immunoSEQ multiplex PCR; TCRdb's table is partial and in-frame only. This table has some 150,000 clones, roughly 84% appearing once. Source: blood, taken from a patient whose treatment included radiotherapy and nephrectomy. These receptors were taken from a woman between 45 and 60 years old with renal cell carcinoma. Each CDR3 is given with its conserved first and last residue. The order of the fields is D gene, V gene, J gene, clone size, CDR3 DNA, CDR3 protein. A D gene is named only where the DNA matches it firmly. Rows may omit the clone size; those that give it use once, few, many or a size class.

.,TRBV6-5,TRBJ1-5,.,TGTGCCAGCACCGCAGGGGAGGGCAATCAGCCCCAGCATTTT,CASTAGEGNQPQHF
.,TRBV18,TRBJ1-2,.,TGTGCCAGCTCACCAACGGAACAGTTCTATGGCTACACCTTC,CASSPTEQFYGYTF
.,TRBV7-3,TRBJ2-3,.,TGTGCCAGCAGCTTTAAGGTGGCTGGGGTTAAAGATACGCAGTATTTT,CASSFKVAGVKDTQYF
.,TRBV6-5,TRBJ2-2,.,TGTGCCAGCAGTTACTCACAGACGAACACCGGGGAGCTGTTTTTT,CASSYSQTNTGELFF
.,TRBV11-1,TRBJ2-3,.,TGTGCCAGCAGCTTAACAGGCACAGATACGCAGTATTTT,CASSLTGTDTQYF
.,TRBV19,TRBJ1-4,.,TGTGCCAGTAGTATTCAGGGAACTAATGAAAAACTGTTTTTT,CASSIQGTNEKLFF
TRBD1,TRBV11-1,TRBJ1-6,.,TGTGCCAGCAGCTTCAGGGGGACCTCACCCCTCCACTTT,CASSFRGTSPLHF
.,TRBV18,TRBJ1-5,few,TGTGCCAGCTCACTGGGAGTTAGCAATCAGCCCCAGCATTTT,CASSLGVSNQPQHF
.,TRBV6-5,TRBJ1-1,.,TGTGCCAGCAGTTACGCGCGGGTAGTGAACACTGAAGCTTTCTTT,CASSYARVVNTEAFF
.,TRBV19,TRBJ1-1,.,TGTGCCAGTAGTACCGCAACTATACAGGGCATGAACACTGAAGCTTTCTTT,CASSTATIQGMNTEAFF
.,TRBV2,TRBJ1-2,.,TGTGCCAGCCTTTCTAAGAACTATGGCTACACCTTC,CASLSKNYGYTF
.,TRBV7-9,TRBJ2-2,.,TGTGCCAGCAGCTTTTATGGGGAGCCGAACACCGGGGAGCTGTTTTTT,CASSFYGEPNTGELFF
.,TRBV11-2,TRBJ1-1,once,TGTGCCAGCAGCTTCGGGCTTGGGACGCCGGCTTTCTTT,CASSFGLGTPAFF
.,TRBV29-1,TRBJ1-2,once,TGCAGCGTCTGCGTGGGGGCCTATGGCTACACCTTC,CSVCVGAYGYTF
.,TRBV19,TRBJ1-1,.,TGTGCCAGTACCGACGGGGGGCTGGAAACTGAAGCTTTCTTT,CASTDGGLETEAFF
.,TRBV6-5,TRBJ2-7,.,TGTGCCAGCAGTACGGGACCTATCTACGAGCAGTACTTC,CASSTGPIYEQYF
.,TRBV5-4,TRBJ2-1,once,TGTGCCAGCAGCTTTGACTACTTGGATGAGCAGTTCTTC,CASSFDYLDEQFF
TRBD1,TRBV6-6,TRBJ2-3,.,TGTGCCAGCAGTCGACAGGGGGACGGAGATACGCAGTATTTT,CASSRQGDGDTQYF
TRBD1,TRBV5-4,TRBJ2-7,.,TGTGCCAGCAGCCTCCTGACAGGGTCCTACGAGCAGTACTTC,CASSLLTGSYEQYF
.,TRBV5-1,TRBJ1-5,.,TGCGCCAGCAGAAAGGGGGGACTGCTTAATCAGCCCCAGCATTTT,CASRKGGLLNQPQHF
.,TRBV1,TRBJ2-5,.,TGCACCAGCAGCCAACTGACTAGCGAGGAGACCCAGTACTTC,CTSSQLTSEETQYF
.,TRBV6-5,TRBJ2-1,.,TGTGCCAGCACGAGCTACAATGAGCAGTTCTTC,CASTSYNEQFF
TRBD1,TRBV6-1,TRBJ1-2,.,TGTGCCAGCAACGGGGACAGGGGGCGGAATGGCTACACCTTC,CASNGDRGRNGYTF
TRBD1,TRBV29-1,TRBJ1-1,.,TGCAGCGTTCGGACAGGGTTGACTGAAGCTTTCTTT,CSVRTGLTEAFF
TRBD2,TRBV10-3,TRBJ2-1,.,TGTGCCATCAGTGAGACTAGCGGGGGGAACAATGAGCAGTTCTTC,CAISETSGGNNEQFF
.,TRBV19,TRBJ2-4,.,TGTGCCAGTAGTGACGCCGGGACAACGACATTTCAGTACTTC,CASSDAGTTTFQYF
.,TRBV7-2,TRBJ2-7,.,TGTGCCAGCAGCTTAGGTTCCGGCTACGAGCAGTACTTC,CASSLGSGYEQYF
.,TRBV6-7,TRBJ1-5,.,TGTGCCAGCAGTTATATAGAGGGGGTGGGGGATGATTGCCAGCCCCAGCATTTT,CASSYIEGVGDDCQPQHF
TRBD2,TRBV7-9,TRBJ2-3,.,TGTGCCAGCAGCTTAGTAGGGCTAGCGGCAGATACGCAGTATTTT,CASSLVGLAADTQYF
.,TRBV5-8,TRBJ1-5,.,TGTGCCAGCAGCTTAGTACAGCCCCAGCATTTT,CASSLVQPQHF
.,TRBV7-6,TRBJ2-1,.,TGTGCCAGCAGCTTAGACGGTAGCGGCTTCTACAATGAGCAGTTCTTC,CASSLDGSGFYNEQFF
TRBD2,TRBV6-5,TRBJ2-7,.,TGTGCCAGTACTAGCGGGGCGGTATACGAGCAGTACTTC,CASTSGAVYEQYF
TRBD1,TRBV27,TRBJ1-1,.,TGTGCCAGCAGTTTACGGCCGACAGGGGTAAACACTGAAGCTTTCTTT,CASSLRPTGVNTEAFF
.,TRBV6-5,TRBJ2-5,.,TGTGCCAGCACCGGGGACGCAGGAGAGACCCAGTACTTC,CASTGDAGETQYF
.,TRBV18,TRBJ1-5,.,TGTGCCAGCTCACCAATGGGGGATCAGCCCCAGCATTTT,CASSPMGDQPQHF
TRBD2,TRBV27,TRBJ2-5,.,TGTGCCAGCAGTTCACAAGCGGGGGGAGGAGAGACCCAGTACTTC,CASSSQAGGGETQYF
TRBD1,TRBV5-5,TRBJ1-2,.,TGTGCCAGCAGCCTGAGGGGGCGAGGCTACACCTTC,CASSLRGRGYTF
.,TRBV7-9,TRBJ1-2,.,TGTGCCAGCAGCGCCAGGTCGGGGAATAACTATGGCTACACCTTC,CASSARSGNNYGYTF
TRBD1,TRBV7-2,TRBJ2-5,few,TGTGCCAGCAGCTTAGGGACAGGGGGCCAAGAGACCCAGTACTTC,CASSLGTGGQETQYF
.,TRBV2,TRBJ1-3,.,TGTGCCAGCAGGCAGGGGAGATTTTTTACCTCTGGAAACACCATATATTTT,CASRQGRFFTSGNTIYF
TRBD1,TRBV6-5,TRBJ1-2,few,TGTGCCAGCAGCCTTCAGAATGACAGGGGGCGAGGCTACACCTTC,CASSLQNDRGRGYTF
.,TRBV10-3,TRBJ2-7,.,TGTGCCATCAGTGAGTCCCGGACAGACTACGAGCAGTACTTC,CAISESRTDYEQYF
.,TRBV10-2,TRBJ1-1,.,TGCGCCAGCACCTGGACAGCCGAGACTGAAGCTTTCTTT,CASTWTAETEAFF
.,TRBV6-8,TRBJ1-6,few,TGTGCCAGCATGGGGAGTAATTCACCCCTCCACTTT,CASMGSNSPLHF
.,TRBV5-1,TRBJ2-7,.,TGCGCCAGCAGCTTGGAGGCAGCCTCCTACGAGCAGTACTTC,CASSLEAASYEQYF
.,TRBV29-1,TRBJ2-1,once,TGCAGCGTGATCTGGGCTCCGCGCTCCTACAATGAGCAGTTCTTC,CSVIWAPRSYNEQFF
.,TRBV5-5,TRBJ1-5,.,TGTGCCAGCAGCTGGGGGTTTGGCAATCAGCCCCAGCATTTT,CASSWGFGNQPQHF